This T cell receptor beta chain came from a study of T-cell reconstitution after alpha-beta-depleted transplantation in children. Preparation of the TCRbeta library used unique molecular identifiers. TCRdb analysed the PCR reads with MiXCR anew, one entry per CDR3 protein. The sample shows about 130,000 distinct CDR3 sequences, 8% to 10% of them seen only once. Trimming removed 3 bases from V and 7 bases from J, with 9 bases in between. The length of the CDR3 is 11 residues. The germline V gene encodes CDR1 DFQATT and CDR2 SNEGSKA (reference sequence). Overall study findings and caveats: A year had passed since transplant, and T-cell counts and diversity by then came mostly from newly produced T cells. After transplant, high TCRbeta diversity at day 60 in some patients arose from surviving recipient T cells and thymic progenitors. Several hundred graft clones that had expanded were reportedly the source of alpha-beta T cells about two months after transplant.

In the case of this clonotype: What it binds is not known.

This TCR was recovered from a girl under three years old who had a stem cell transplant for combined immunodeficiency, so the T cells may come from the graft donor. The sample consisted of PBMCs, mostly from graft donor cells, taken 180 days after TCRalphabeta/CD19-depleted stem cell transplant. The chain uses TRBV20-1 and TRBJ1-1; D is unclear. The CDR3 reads CSASRPLEAFF. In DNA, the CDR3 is TGCAGTGCTAGCAGACCGCTTGAAGCTTTCTTT.